This T cell receptor (beta chain) was identified in a study of glioma-infiltrating T cells. The iRepertoire nested amplicon-rescue multiplex PCR amplified TCR alpha and beta CDR3s from RNA. TCRdb ran MiXCR on the multiplex PCR reads and lists one entry per CDR3 protein. Of 44,000 or so distinct CDR3 sequences in the sample, approximately 20% were seen once. Trimming left V 6 bases short and J 4 bases short, with 12 bases between. Germline CDR1 SNHLY, CDR2 FYNNEI. CDR3 length equals 13 residues. This clonotype was picked up many times. This clonotype was sampled from a human donor with low-grade glioma or glioblastoma, undergoing nonglioma brain surgery, or in good health (not recorded which). The chain has TRBV2 and TRBJ1-2; D not certain. The source material was glioma tissue, nonneoplastic brain tissue, or PBMCs (not recorded which). The CDR3 nucleotides are TGTGCCAGCAGAGGACGGACGGGCTATGGCTACACCTTC. Translation: CASRGRTGYGYTF.